The clone carrying this T cell receptor (beta chain) has a single count. This entry comes from a study of blood T cell repertoires in COVID-19. About the study: Whether acute or convalescent, the COVID-19 samples came from the United States, Italy and Spain. In each case, the material was cDNA or gDNA derived from T cells, B-cell-depleted T cells, or PBMCs.

In the original processing: Reference gene primer amplification yielded estimated nucleated cell counts. This table comes from immunoSEQ multiplex PCR, and its TCRdb copy is limited to in-frame clones, with some not included. V and J calls and clone size are those listed in that table; D and trimming were worked out from the DNA. The table shows roughly 220,000 clones, with about nine tenths occurring only once. This sequence was found in a young man who had recovered from COVID-19. The material sequenced was peripheral blood.

The CDR3, as DNA: TGCGCCAGCAGCTTGGGTCAGGACTCTGGGGCCAACGTCCTGACTTTC. Translation gives CASSLGQDSGANVLTF. The V and J genes are TRBV5-1 and TRBJ2-6; unclear D gene. CDR1 and CDR2 (germline): SGHRS, YFSETQ. The CDR3 has 16 amino acids. Trimming stripped 0 bases from V and 0 bases from J, with 7 bases between.